This TCR beta chain was sequenced in a study of control samples from healthy donors and cancer patients. The germline V gene encodes CDR1 MDHEN and CDR2 SYDVKM. J gave up 5 bases and V 6 bases, and 9 bases lay outside the gene matches. The CDR3 has 15 amino acids. Profiled with immunoSEQ multiplex PCR; TCRdb holds only in-frame clones, not every one. Among under 200,000 clones, 91% were seen once, and the ten largest hold 1.5%. This clonotype originated in a woman in her 30s in good health. The sample was blood. The V gene is TRBV28, the J gene TRBJ1-1, with TRBD1 matching over 10 bases. The CDR3 reads CASRRQGAGWTEAFF. The DNA of the CDR3 is TGTGCCAGCAGAAGACAGGGGGCGGGCTGGACTGAAGCTTTCTTT.